This is a list of T cell receptor beta chains from one sample in a study of blood T cell repertoires in COVID-19. Assay: immunoSEQ multiplex PCR; the TCRdb copy retains only in-frame clones and omits some. The sample gives just over 650,000 clones, approximately 90% of which show up once; over 0.2% is in the top ten. Sequenced material: peripheral blood. The receptor set was obtained from a woman between 18 and 29 years old with acute or convalescent COVID-19. The CDR3 runs from the conserved cysteine through the conserved F or W. D genes are given only for firm matches. Size tells how often a clone was seen (once, few, many) or the class of an expanded clone, and some rows leave it out.

>TRBV19|.|TRBJ1-3|.
CAVRDISGNTIYF
TGTGCCGTCAGGGATATCTCTGGAAACACCATATATTTT
>TRBV5-6|TRBD1|TRBJ2-7|.
CASSSIDSDRSSYEQYF
TGTGCCAGCAGCTCGATTGATTCGGACAGGAGCTCCTACGAGCAGTACTTC
>TRBV19|.|TRBJ1-5|.
CASSMAGNQPQHF
TGTGCCAGTAGTATGGCAGGCAATCAGCCCCAGCATTTT
>TRBV2|TRBD1|TRBJ2-6|.
CASSELGQGLSGANVLTF
TGTGCCAGCAGTGAACTGGGACAGGGACTCTCTGGGGCCAACGTCCTGACTTTC
>TRBV12-5|TRBD1|TRBJ2-1|.
CASGLDDRDPYNEQFF
TGTGCTAGTGGTTTGGACGACAGGGACCCTTACAATGAGCAGTTCTTC
>TRBV18|.|TRBJ1-5|once
CASSGGIDQPQHF
TGTGCCAGCTCAGGGGGCATCGATCAGCCCCAGCATTTT
>TRBV7-9|TRBD2|TRBJ2-5|.
CASSLQLAGGETQYF
TGTGCCAGCAGCTTACAGTTAGCGGGGGGAGAGACCCAGTACTTC
>TRBV28|.|TRBJ1-2|.
CASSLSLGGEAYGYTF
TGTGCCAGCAGTTTATCGCTGGGGGGGGAAGCCTATGGCTACACCTTC
>TRBV7-3|TRBD1|TRBJ1-1|.
CASSLTGVMNTEAFF
TGTGCCAGCAGCCTGACAGGGGTTATGAACACTGAAGCTTTCTTT
>TRBV19|TRBD1|TRBJ1-5|.
CASSNPGTASNQPQHF
TGTGCCAGTAGTAACCCCGGGACAGCGAGCAATCAGCCCCAGCATTTT
>TRBV27|.|TRBJ1-6|.
CASSLSVRHAPLHF
TGTGCCAGCAGTTTATCGGTCCGCCATGCGCCCCTCCACTTT
>TRBV11-2|.|TRBJ1-6|.
CASSLGGWLGYNSPLHF
TGTGCCAGCAGCTTAGGAGGGTGGCTGGGGTATAATTCACCCCTCCACTTT
>TRBV30|.|TRBJ2-1|.
CAWSPTVPGNEQFF
TGTGCCTGGAGCCCGACCGTTCCCGGGAATGAGCAGTTCTTC
>TRBV7-3|TRBD1|TRBJ1-3|.
CASSLKDRVNTGNTIYF
TGTGCCAGCAGCTTAAAAGACAGGGTTAATACTGGAAACACCATATATTTT
>TRBV7-2|.|TRBJ1-5|.
CASSLAELQGRNQPQHF
TGTGCCAGCAGCTTAGCGGAGTTACAGGGTCGGAATCAGCCCCAGCATTTT
>TRBV30|.|TRBJ2-7|.
CAWSVPRVYEQYF
TGTGCCTGGAGTGTACCCAGGGTCTACGAGCAGTACTTC
>TRBV6-6|.|TRBJ1-4|.
CASRRDATNEKLFF
TGTGCCAGCAGGAGAGATGCAACTAATGAAAAACTGTTTTTT
>TRBV6-4|TRBD2|TRBJ2-1|once
CASSDSGGGKQFF
TGTGCCAGCAGTGACTCCGGCGGGGGAAAGCAGTTCTTC
>TRBV11-2|.|TRBJ2-7|once
CASSIRGEALGEQYF
TGTGCCAGCAGCATCAGGGGGGAGGCCCTCGGCGAGCAGTACTTC
>TRBV10-1|.|TRBJ1-1|.
CASTDGGAEAFF
TGCGCCAGCACGGACGGCGGGGCTGAAGCTTTCTTT
>TRBV30|TRBD1|TRBJ1-2|few
CAWRGFEGQGTYGYTF
TGTGCCTGGAGGGGGTTTGAGGGACAGGGGACCTATGGCTACACCTTC
>TRBV19|.|TRBJ1-1|.
CASTPWQKNTEAFF
TGTGCCAGTACTCCCTGGCAGAAGAACACTGAAGCTTTCTTT
>TRBV19|.|TRBJ1-1|.
CASTELYRDTEAFF
TGTGCCAGTACCGAATTGTATCGGGACACTGAAGCTTTCTTT
>TRBV13|TRBD1|TRBJ1-1|.
CASSPRQGGTEAFF
TGTGCCAGCAGCCCCCGACAGGGAGGCACTGAAGCTTTCTTT
>TRBV2|TRBD1|TRBJ2-7|.
CASMDRSSSYEQYF
TGTGCCAGCATGGACAGGTCAAGCTCCTACGAGCAGTACTTC
>TRBV30|TRBD1|TRBJ1-2|few
CAWSDDGQGELNYGYTF
TGTGCCTGGAGTGATGACGGACAGGGAGAACTTAACTATGGCTACACCTTC